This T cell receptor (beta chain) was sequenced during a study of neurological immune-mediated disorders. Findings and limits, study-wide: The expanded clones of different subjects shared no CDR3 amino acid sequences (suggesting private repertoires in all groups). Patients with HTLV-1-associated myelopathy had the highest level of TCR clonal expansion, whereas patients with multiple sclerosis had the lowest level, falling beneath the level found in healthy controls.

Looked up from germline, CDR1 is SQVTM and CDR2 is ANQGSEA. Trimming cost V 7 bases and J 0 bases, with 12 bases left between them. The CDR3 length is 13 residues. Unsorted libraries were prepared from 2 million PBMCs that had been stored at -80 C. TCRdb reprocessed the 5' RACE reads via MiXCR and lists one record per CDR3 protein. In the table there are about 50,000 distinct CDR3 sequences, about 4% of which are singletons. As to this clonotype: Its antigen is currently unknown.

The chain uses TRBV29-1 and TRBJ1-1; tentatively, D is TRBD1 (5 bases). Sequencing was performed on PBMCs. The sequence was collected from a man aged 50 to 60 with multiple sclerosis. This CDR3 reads CSGGRRMNTEAFF. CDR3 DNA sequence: TGCAGCGGGGGGAGACGGATGAACACTGAAGCTTTCTTT. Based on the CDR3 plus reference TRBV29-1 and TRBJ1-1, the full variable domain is SAVISQKPSRDICQRGTSLTIQCQVDSQVTMMFWYRQQPGQSLTLIATANQGSEATYESGFVIDKFPISRPNLTFSTLTVSNMSPEDSSIYLCSGGRRMNTEAFFGQGTRLTVV.